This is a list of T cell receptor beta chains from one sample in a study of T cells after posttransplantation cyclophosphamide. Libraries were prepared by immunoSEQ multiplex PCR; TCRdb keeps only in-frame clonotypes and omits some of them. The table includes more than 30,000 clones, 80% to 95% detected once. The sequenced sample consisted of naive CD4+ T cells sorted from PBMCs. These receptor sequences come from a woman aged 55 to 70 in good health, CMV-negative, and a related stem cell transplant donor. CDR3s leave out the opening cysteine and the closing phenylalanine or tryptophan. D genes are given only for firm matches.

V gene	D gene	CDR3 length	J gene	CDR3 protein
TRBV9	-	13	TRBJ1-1	ASSVGLRVNTEAF
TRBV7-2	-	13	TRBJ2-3	ASSSGLPLWDTQY
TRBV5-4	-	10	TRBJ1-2	ASSVPQGGYT
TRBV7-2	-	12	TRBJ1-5	ASSPDSSNQPQH
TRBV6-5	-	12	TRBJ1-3	ATSGGLSGNTIY
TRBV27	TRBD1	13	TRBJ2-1	ASRDPGGPYNEQF
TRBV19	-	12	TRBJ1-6	ASSMAGRNSPLH
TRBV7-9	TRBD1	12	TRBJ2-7	ASSEDRIPYEQY
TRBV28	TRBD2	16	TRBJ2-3	ASSQDRLAGGITDTQY
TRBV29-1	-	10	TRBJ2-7	SVEGALYEQY
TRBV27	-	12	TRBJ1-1	ASTLRAGNTEAF
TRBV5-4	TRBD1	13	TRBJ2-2	ASSREQGIAGELF
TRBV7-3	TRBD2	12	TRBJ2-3	ASSPGSGGATQY
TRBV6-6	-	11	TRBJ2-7	ASSYEGNYEQY
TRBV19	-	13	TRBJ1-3	ASSHDTNSGNTIY
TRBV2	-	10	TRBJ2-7	ASSSQSYEQY
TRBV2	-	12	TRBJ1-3	ASSSQGSGNTIY
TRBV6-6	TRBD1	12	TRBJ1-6	ASRRGTGNSPLH